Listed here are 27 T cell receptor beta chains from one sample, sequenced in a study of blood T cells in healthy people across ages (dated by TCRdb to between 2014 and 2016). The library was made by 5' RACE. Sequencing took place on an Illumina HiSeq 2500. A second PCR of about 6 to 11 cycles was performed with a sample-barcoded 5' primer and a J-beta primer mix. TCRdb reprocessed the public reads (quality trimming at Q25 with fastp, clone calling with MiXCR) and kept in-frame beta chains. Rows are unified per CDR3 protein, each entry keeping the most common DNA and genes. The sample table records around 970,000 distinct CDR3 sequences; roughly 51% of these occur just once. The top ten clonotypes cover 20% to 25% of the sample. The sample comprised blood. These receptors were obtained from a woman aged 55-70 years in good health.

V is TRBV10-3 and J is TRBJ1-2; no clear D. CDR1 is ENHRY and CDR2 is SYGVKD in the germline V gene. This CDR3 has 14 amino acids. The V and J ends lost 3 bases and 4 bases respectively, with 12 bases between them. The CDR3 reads CAISEGIGPYGYTF. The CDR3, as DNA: TGTGCCATCAGTGAAGGCATCGGTCCCTATGGCTACACCTTC.

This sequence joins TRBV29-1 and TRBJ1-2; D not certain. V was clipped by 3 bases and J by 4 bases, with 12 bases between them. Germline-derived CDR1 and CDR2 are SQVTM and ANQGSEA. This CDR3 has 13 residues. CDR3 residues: CSVDSIRGYGYTF. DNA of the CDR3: TGCAGCGTTGATTCCATACGAGGCTATGGCTACACCTTC.

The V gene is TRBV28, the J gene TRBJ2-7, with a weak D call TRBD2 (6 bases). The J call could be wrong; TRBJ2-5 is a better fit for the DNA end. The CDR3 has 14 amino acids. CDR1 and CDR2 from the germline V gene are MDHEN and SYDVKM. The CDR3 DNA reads TGTGCCAGCAGTTTATCGGGGAGGTGGGAGACCCAGTACTTC. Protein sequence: CASSLSGRWETQYF.

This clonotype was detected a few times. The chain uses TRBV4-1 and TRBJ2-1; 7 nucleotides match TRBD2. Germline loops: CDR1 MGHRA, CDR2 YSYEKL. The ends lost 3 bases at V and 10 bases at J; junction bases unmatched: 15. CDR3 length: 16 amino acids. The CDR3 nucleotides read TGCGCCAGCAGCCAGAGTCCCGGGACTATGATTTACGAGCAGTTCTTC. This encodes CASSQSPGTMIYEQFF.

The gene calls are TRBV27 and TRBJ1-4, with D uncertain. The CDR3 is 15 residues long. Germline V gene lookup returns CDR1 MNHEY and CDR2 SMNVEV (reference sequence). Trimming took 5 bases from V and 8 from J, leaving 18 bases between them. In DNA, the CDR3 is TGTGCCAGCAGTACACCGGCCAAGGGTGAGGAAAAACTGTTTTTT. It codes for CASSTPAKGEEKLFF. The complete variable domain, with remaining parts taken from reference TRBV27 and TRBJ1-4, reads EAQVTQNPRYLITVTGKKLTVTCSQNMNHEYMSWYRQDPGLGLRQIYYSMNVEVTDKGDVPEGYKVSRKEKRNFPLILESPSPNQTSLYFCASSTPAKGEEKLFFGSGTQLSVL.

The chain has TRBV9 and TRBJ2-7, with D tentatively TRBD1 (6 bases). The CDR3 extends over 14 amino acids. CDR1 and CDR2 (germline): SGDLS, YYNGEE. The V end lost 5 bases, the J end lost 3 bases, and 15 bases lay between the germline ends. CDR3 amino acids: CASSPRTAYYEQYF. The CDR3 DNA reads TGTGCCAGCAGTCCTAGGACAGCCTACTACGAGCAGTACTTC.

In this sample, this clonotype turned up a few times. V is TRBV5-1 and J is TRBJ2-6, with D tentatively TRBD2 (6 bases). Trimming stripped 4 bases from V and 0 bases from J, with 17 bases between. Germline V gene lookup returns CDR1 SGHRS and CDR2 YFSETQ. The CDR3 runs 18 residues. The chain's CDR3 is CASSPNGGRSSGANVLTF. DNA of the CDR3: TGCGCCAGCAGCCCCAACGGGGGTAGGAGCTCTGGGGCCAACGTCCTGACTTTC.

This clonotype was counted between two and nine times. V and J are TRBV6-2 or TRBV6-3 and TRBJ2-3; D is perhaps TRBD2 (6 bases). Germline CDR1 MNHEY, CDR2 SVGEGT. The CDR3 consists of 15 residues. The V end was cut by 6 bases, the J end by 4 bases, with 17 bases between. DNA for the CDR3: TGTGCCAGCAGACCCGTTTCGGGAGAGTCAGATACGCAGTATTTT. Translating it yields CASRPVSGESDTQYF.

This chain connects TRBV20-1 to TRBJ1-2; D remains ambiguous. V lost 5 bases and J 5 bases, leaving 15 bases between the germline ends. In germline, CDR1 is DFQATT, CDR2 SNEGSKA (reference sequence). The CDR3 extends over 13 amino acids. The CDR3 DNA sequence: TGCAGTGCTTCGGAGGGAGCCTCGTATGGCTACACCTTC. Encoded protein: CSASEGASYGYTF.

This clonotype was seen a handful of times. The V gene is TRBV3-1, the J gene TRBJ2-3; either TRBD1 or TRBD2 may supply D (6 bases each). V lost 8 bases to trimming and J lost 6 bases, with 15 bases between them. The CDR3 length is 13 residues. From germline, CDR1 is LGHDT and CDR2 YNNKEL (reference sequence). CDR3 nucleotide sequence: TGTGCCAGCGGATCCGGGGGCTCGGATACGCAGTATTTT. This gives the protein CASGSGGSDTQYF.

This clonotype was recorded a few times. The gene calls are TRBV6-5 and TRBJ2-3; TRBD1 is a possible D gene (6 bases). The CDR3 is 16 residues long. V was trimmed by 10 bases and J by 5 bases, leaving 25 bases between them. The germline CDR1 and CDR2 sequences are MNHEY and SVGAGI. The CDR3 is CATTGPRGGPRDTQYF. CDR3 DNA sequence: TGTGCCACAACCGGACCCCGTGGGGGCCCCAGAGATACGCAGTATTTT.

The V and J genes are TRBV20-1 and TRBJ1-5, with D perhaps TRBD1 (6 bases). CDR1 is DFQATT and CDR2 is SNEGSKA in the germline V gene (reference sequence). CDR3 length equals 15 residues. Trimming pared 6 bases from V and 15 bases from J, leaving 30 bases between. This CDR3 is CSARGGTPKQSGLHF. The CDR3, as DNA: TGCAGTGCCAGGGGCGGGACACCTAAGCAATCAGGCCTGCATTTT.

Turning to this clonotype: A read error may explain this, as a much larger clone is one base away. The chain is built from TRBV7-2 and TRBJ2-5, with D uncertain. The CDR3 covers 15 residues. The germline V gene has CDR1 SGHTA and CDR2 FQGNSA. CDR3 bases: TGTGCCAGCAGCTTAGAGGGAAGGCACCAAGGGACCCAGTACTTC. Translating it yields CASSLEGRHQGTQYF. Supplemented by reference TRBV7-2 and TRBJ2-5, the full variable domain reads GAGVSQSPSNKVTEKGKDVELRCDPISGHTALYWYRQSLGQGLEFLIYFQGNSAPDKSGLPSDRFSAERTGGSVSTLTIQRTQQEDSAVYLCASSLEGRHQGTQYFGPGTRLLVL.

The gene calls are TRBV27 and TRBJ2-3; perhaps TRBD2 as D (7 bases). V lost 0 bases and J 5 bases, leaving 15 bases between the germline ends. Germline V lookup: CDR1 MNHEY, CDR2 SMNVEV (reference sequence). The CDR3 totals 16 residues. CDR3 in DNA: TGTGCCAGCAGTTTATCGGGCGGGGGCCTTGGAGATACGCAGTATTTT. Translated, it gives CASSLSGGGLGDTQYF.

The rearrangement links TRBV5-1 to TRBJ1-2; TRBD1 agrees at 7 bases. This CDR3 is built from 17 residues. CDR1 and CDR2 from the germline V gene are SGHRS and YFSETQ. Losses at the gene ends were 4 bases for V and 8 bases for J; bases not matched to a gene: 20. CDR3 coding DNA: TGCGCCAGCAGCCCGGGGAGGCCGACAGGGAGGGTAGGCGGCTACACCTTC. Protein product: CASSPGRPTGRVGGYTF. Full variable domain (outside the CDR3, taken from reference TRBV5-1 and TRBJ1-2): KAGVTQTPRYLIKTRGQQVTLSCSPISGHRSVSWYQQTPGQGLQFLFEYFSETQRNKGNFPGRFSGRQFSNSRSEMNVSTLELGDSALYLCASSPGRPTGRVGGYTFGSGTRLTVV.

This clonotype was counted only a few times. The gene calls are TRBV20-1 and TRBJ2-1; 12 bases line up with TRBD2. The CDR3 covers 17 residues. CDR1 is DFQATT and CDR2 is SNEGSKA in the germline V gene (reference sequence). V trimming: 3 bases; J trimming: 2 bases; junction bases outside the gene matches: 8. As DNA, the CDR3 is TGCAGTGCTAGCCCGGGACTAGCGGGCAGGGCCTACAATGAGCAGTTCTTC. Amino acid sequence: CSASPGLAGRAYNEQFF.

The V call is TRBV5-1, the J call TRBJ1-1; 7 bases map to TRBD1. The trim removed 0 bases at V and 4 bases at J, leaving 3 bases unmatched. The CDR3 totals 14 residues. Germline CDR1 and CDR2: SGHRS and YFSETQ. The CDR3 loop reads CASSLEAGGTEAFF. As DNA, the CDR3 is TGCGCCAGCAGCTTGGAAGCAGGGGGCACTGAAGCTTTCTTT.

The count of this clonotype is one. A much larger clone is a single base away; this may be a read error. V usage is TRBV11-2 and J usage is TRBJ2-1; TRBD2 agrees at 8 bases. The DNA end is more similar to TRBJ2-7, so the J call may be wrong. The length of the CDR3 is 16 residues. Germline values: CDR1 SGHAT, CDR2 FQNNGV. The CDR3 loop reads CASSSAVLAGYNEQYF. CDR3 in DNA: TGTGCCAGCAGCTCCGCGGTGCTAGCGGGTTACAATGAGCAGTACTTC.

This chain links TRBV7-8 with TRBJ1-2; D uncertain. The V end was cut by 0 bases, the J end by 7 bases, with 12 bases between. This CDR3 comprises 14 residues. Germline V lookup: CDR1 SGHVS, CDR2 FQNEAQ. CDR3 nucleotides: TGTGCCAGCAGCTTAGCGGCTCAAGAGGGTGGCTACACCTTC. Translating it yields CASSLAAQEGGYTF.

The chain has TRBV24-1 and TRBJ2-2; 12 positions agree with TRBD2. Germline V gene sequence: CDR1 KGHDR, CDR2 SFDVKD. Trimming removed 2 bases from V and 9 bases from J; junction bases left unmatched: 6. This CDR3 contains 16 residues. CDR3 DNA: TGTGCCACCAGTGATTCACTAGCGGGAGGTCACCGGGAGCTGTTTTTT. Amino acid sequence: CATSDSLAGGHRELFF.

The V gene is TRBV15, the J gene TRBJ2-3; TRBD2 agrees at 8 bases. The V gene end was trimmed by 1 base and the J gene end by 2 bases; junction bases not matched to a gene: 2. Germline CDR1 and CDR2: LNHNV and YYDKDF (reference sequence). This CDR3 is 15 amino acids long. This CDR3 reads CATSRVGGVTDTQYF. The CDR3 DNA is TGTGCCACCAGCAGAGTCGGGGGGGTCACAGATACGCAGTATTTT.

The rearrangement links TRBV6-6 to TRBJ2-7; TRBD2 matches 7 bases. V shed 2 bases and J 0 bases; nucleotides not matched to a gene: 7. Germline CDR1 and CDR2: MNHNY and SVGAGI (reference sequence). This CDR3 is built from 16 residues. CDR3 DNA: TGTGCCAGCAGTTACCCAAGGGGAGGGATCTCCTACGAGCAGTACTTC. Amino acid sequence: CASSYPRGGISYEQYF.

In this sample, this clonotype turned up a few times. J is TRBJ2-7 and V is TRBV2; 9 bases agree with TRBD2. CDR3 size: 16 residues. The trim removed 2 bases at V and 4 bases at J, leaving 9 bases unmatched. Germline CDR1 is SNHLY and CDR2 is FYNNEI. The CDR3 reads CASSELPTSGSYEQYF. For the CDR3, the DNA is TGTGCCAGCAGTGAACTCCCGACTAGCGGATCGTACGAGCAGTACTTC.

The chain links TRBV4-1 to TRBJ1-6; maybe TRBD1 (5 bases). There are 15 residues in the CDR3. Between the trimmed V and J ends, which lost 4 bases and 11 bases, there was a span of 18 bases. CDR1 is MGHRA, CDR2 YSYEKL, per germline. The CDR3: CASSPRDQRDPPLHF. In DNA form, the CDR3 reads TGCGCCAGCAGCCCCCGGGACCAGCGGGATCCACCCCTCCACTTT.

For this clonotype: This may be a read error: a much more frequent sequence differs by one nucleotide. The chain's CDR3 is CANSRDRNYEQYF. As DNA, the CDR3 is TGTGCCAACAGCCGGGACAGAAACTACGAGCAGTACTTC. The chain employs TRBV6-2 or TRBV6-3 and TRBJ2-5, with 7 positions matching TRBD1. The J call is in doubt because the DNA end fits TRBJ2-7 better. The CDR3 is 13 residues long. The germline V gene has CDR1 MNHEY and CDR2 SVGEGT.

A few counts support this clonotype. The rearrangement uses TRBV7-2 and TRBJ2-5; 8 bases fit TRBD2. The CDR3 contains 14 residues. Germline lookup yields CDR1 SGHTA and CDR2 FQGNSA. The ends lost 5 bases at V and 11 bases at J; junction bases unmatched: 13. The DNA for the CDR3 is TGTGCCAGCAGCCTAACTTGGACTAGCTTGGAGCAGTACTTC. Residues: CASSLTWTSLEQYF.

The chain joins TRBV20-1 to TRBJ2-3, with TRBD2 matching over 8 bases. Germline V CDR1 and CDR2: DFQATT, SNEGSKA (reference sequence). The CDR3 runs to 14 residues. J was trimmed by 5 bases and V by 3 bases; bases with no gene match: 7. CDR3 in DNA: TGCAGTGCTAGCCGGAGCGGGAGTGGAGATACGCAGTATTTT. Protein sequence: CSASRSGSGDTQYF.